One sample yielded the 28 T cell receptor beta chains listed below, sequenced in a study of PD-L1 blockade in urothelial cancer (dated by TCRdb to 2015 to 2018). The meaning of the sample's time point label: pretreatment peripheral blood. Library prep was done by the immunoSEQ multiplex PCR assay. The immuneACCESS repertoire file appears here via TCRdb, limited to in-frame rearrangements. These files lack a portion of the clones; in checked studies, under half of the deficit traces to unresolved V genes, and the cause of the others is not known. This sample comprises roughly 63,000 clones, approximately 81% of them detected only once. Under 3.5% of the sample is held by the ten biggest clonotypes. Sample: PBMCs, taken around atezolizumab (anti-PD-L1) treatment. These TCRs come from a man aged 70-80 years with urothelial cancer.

CDR3: CASRTQRLAEAFF. The CDR3 region has the DNA TGTGCCAGCAGAACCCAGCGCCTCGCTGAAGCTTTCTTT. This chain joins TRBV6-5 and TRBJ1-1; the D is unclear. CDR3 length equals 13 residues. The germline V gene encodes CDR1 MNHEY and CDR2 SVGAGI. Trimming left V 6 bases short and J 6 bases short, with 14 bases between.

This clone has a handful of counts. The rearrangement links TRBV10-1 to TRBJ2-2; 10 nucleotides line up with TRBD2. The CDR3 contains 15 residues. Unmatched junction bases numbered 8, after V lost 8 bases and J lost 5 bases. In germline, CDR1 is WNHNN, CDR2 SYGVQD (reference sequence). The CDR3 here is CASSLAGEGTGELFF. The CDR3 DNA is TGCGCCAGCTCTCTAGCGGGAGAAGGTACCGGGGAGCTGTTTTTT.

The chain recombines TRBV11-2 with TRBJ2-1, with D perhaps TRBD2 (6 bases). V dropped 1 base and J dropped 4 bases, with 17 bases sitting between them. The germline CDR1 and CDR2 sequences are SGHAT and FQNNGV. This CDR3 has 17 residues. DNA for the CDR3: TGTGCCAGCAGCTTAGGGTTCGGGAGAGTAGTTTACAATGAGCAGTTCTTC. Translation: CASSLGFGRVVYNEQFF.

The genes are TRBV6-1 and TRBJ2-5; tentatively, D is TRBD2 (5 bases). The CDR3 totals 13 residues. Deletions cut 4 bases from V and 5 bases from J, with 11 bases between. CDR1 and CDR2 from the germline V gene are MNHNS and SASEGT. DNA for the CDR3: TGTGCCAGCAGTGTCGACGGCGGGGAGACCCAGTACTTC. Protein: CASSVDGGETQYF.

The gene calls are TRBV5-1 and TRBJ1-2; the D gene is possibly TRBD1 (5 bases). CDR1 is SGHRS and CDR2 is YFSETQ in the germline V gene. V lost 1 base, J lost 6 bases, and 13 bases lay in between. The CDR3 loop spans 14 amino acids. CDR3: CASSLTGEVNGYTF. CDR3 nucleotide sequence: TGCGCCAGCAGCTTGACAGGAGAAGTTAATGGCTACACCTTC.

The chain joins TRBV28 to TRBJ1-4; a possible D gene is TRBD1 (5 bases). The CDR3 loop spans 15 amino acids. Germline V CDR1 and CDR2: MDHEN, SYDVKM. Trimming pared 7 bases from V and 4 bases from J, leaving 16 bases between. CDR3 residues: CASTPYRIGNEKLFF. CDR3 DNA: TGTGCCAGCACCCCTTACAGGATCGGTAATGAAAAACTGTTTTTT.

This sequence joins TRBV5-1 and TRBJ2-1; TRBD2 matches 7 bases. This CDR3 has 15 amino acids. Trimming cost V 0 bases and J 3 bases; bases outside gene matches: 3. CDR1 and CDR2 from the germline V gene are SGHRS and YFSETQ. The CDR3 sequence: CASSLEREFYNEQFF. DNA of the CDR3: TGCGCCAGCAGCTTGGAGCGGGAATTCTACAATGAGCAGTTCTTC.

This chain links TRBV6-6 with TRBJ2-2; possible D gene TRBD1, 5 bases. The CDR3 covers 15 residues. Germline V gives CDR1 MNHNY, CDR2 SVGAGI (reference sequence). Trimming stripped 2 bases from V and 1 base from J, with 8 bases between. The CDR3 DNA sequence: TGTGCCAGCAGTTACGGTACAGGGAACACCGGGGAGCTGTTTTTT. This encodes CASSYGTGNTGELFF.

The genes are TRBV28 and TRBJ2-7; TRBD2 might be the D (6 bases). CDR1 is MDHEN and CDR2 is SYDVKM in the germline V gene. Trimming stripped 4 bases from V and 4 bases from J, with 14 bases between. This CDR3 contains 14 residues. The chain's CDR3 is CASSSPAGRYEQYF. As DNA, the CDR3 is TGTGCCAGCAGTTCCCCGGCGGGGAGGTACGAGCAGTACTTC.

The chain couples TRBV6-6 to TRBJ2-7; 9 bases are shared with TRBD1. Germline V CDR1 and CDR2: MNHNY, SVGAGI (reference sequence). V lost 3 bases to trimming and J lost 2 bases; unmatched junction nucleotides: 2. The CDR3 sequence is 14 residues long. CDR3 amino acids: CASSYGTGTYEQYF. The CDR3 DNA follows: TGTGCCAGCAGTTATGGGACAGGGACCTACGAGCAGTACTTC.

The CDR3 loop reads CASSPDGDLSGNTIYF. CDR3 coding DNA: TGTGCCAGCAGCCCAGACGGAGATCTCTCTGGAAACACCATATATTTT. V is TRBV7-9 and J is TRBJ1-3; D gene unclear. V dropped 5 bases and J dropped 0 bases, with 14 bases sitting between them. This CDR3 is built from 16 residues. The germline gives CDR1 SEHNR, CDR2 FQNEAQ (reference sequence).

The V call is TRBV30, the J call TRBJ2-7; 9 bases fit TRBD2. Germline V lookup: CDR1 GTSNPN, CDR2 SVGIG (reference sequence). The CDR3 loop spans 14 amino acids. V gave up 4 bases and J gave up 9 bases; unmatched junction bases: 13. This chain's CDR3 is CAWTPGLAFERQYF. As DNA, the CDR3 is TGTGCCTGGACCCCGGGACTAGCCTTCGAGCGGCAGTACTTC.

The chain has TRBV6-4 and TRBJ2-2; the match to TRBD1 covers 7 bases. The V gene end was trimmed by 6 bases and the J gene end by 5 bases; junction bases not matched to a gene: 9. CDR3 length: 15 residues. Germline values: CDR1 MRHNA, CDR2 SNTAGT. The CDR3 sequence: CASSPDRAGTGELFF. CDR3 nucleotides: TGTGCCAGCAGCCCCGACAGGGCCGGGACCGGGGAGCTGTTTTTT.

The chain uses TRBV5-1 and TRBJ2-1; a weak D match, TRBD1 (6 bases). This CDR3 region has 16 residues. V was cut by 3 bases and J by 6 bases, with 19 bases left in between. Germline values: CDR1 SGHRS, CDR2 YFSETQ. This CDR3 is CASSSLSPGAANEQFF. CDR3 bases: TGCGCCAGCAGCTCCCTAAGCCCAGGGGCCGCCAATGAGCAGTTCTTC.

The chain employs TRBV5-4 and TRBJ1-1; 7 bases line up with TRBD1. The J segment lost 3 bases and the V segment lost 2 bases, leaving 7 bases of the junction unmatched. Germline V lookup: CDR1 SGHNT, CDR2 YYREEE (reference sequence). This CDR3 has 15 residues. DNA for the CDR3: TGTGCCAGCAGCTTTCTCGACAGGGCGGACACTGAAGCTTTCTTT. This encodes CASSFLDRADTEAFF.

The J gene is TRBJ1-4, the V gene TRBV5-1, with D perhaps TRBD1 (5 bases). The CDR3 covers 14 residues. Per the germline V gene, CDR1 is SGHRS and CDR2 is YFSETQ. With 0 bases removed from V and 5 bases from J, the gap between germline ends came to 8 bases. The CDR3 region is CASSLAGRNEKLFF. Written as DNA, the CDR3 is TGCGCCAGCAGCTTGGCAGGGCGGAATGAAAAACTGTTTTTT.

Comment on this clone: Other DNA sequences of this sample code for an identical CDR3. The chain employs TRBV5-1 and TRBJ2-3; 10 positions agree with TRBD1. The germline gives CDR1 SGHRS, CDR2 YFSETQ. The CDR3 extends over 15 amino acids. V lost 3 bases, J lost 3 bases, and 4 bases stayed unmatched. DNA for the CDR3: TGCGCCAGCAGCTCCGGACAGGGGGGGACAGATACGCAGTATTTT. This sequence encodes CASSSGQGGTDTQYF.

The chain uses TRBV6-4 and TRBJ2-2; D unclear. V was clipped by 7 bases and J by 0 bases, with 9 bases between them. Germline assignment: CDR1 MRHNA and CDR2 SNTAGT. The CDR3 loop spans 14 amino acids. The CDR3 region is CASTPSANTGELFF. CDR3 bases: TGTGCCAGCACCCCCTCGGCGAACACCGGGGAGCTGTTTTTT.

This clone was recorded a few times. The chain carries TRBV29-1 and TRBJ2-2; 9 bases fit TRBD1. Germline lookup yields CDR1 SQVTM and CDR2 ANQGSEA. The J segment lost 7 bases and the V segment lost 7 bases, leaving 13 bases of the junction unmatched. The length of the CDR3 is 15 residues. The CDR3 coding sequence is TGCAGCGCCGTTTGGGGGGACAGGGCGGACGGGGAGCTGTTTTTT. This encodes CSAVWGDRADGELFF.

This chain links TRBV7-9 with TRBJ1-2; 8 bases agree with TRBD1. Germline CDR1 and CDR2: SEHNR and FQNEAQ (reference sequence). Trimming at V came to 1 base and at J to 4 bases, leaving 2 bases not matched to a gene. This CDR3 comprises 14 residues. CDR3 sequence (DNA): TGTGCCAGCAGCTTAGGGACAGGGTCCTATGGCTACACCTTC. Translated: CASSLGTGSYGYTF.

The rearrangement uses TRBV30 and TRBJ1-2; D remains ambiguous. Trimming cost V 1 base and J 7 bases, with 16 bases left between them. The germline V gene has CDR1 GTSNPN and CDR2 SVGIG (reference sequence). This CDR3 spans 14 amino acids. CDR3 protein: CAWSATLAKLGYTF. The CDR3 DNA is TGTGCCTGGAGTGCGACTTTGGCCAAACTTGGCTACACCTTC. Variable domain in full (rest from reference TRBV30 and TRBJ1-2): SQTIHQWPATLVQPVGSPLSLECTVEGTSNPNLYWYRQAAGRGLQLLFYSVGIGQISSEVPQNLSASRPQDRQFILSSKKLLLSDSGFYLCAWSATLAKLGYTFGSGTRLTVV.

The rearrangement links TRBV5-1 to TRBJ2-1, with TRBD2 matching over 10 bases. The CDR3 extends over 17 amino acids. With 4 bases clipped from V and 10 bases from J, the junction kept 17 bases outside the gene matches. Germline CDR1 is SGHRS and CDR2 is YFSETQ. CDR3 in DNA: TGCGCCAGCAGCCCGTACTCTAGCGGGAGTTTGATAATGGAGCAGTTCTTC. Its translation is CASSPYSSGSLIMEQFF.

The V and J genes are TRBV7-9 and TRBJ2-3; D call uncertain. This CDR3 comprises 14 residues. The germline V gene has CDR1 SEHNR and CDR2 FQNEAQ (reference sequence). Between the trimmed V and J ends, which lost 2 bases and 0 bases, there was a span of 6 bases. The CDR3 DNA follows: TGTGCCAGCAGCTTAAGCTCAAGCACAGATACGCAGTATTTT. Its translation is CASSLSSSTDTQYF.

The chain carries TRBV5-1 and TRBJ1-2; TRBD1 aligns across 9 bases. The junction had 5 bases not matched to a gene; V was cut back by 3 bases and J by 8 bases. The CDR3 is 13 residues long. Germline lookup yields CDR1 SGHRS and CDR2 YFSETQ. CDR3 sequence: CASSSGTGFGYTF. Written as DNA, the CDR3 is TGCGCCAGCAGCTCCGGGACAGGGTTCGGCTACACCTTC.

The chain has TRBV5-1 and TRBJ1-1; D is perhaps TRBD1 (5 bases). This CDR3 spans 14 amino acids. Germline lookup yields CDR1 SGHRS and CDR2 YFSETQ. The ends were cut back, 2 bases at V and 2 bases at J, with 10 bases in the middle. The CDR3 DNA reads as TGCGCCAGCAGCTTATGGGGCCCCAACACTGAAGCTTTCTTT. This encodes CASSLWGPNTEAFF.

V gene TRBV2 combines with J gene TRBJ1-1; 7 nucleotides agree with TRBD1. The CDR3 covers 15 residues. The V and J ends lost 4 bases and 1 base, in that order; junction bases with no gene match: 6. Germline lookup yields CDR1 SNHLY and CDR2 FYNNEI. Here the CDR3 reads CASSVLGGGNTEAFF. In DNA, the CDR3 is TGTGCCAGCAGTGTGCTAGGGGGCGGGAACACTGAAGCTTTCTTT.

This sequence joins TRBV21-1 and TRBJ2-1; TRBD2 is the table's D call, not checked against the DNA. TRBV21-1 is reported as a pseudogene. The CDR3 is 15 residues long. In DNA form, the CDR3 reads TGTGCCAGCAGCGGTCGGACTAGCGTTAGCAATGAGCAGTTCTTC. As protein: CASSGRTSVSNEQFF.

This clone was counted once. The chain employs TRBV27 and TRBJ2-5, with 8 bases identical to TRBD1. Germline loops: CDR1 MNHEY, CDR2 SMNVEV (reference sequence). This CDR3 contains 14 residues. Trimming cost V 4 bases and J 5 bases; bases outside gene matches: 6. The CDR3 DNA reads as TGTGCCAGCAGTTCAGGACAGGGAGAGGAGACCCAGTACTTC. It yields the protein CASSSGQGEETQYF.